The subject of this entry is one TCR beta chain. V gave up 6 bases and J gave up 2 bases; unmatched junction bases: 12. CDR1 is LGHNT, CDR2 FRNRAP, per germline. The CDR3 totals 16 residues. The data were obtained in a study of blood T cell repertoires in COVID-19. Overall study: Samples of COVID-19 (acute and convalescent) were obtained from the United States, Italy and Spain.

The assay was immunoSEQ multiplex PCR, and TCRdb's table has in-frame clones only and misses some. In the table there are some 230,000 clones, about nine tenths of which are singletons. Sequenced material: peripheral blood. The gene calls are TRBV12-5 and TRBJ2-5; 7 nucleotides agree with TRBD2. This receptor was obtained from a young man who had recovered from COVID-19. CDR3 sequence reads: CASGLKRGGLQETQYF. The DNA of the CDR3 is TGTGCTAGTGGCCTAAAGCGGGGAGGGCTGCAAGAGACCCAGTACTTC.